This T cell receptor (beta chain) stems from a study of beta chain features in type 1 diabetes. General study findings and limits: It was among patients, rather than healthy donors, that naive, central memory and Treg TCRB repertoires appeared more similar.

This clone has just a few counts. Its target is unknown. cDNA synthesis used the whole RNA isolate, giving expressed TCRB sequences. Here immunoSEQ multiplex PCR was the method, and the copy in TCRdb shows in-frame clones only, minus some. The table includes hundreds of thousands of clones, about 32% detected once. Trimming took 5 bases from V and 4 from J, leaving 15 bases between them. The V gene's germline CDR1 is LNHDA and CDR2 SQIVND (reference sequence). The CDR3 has 15 amino acids. The TCR sequence derives from a man between 18 and 35 years old in good health. Sequences were obtained from naive CD4+ T cells from blood. The chain carries TRBV19 and TRBJ2-1; D is unclear. The CDR3 DNA is TGTGCCAGTAGTCCCCTTGCCGGGCGGTACAATGAGCAGTTCTTC. It codes for CASSPLAGRYNEQFF.